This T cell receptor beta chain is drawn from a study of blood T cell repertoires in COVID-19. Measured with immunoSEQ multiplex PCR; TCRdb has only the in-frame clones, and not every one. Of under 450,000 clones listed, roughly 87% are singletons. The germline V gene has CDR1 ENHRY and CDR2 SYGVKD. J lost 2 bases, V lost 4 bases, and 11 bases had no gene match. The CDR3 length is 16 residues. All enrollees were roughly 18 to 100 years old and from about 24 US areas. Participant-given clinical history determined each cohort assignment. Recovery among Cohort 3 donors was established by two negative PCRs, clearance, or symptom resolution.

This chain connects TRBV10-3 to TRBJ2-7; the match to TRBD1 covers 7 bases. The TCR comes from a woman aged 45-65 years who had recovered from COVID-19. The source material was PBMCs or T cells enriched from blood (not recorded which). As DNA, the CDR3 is TGTGCCATCAGTGCCTCCTGGACAGGAACTACCTACGAGCAGTACTTC. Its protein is CAISASWTGTTYEQYF.